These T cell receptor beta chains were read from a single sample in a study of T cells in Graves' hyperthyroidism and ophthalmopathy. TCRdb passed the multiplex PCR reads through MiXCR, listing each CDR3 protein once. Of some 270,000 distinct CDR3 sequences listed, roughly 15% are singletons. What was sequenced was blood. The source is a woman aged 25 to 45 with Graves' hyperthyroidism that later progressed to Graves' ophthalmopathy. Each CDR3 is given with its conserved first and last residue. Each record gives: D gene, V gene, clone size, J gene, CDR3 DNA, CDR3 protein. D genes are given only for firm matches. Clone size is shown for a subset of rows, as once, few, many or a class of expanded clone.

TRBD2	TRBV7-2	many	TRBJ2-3	TGTGCCAGCAGACCCGGACTAGCGGGAGACGATACGCAGTATTTT	CASRPGLAGDDTQYF
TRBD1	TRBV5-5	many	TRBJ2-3	TGTGCCAGCAGCCTCGGGACAGGGTTCGCAGATACGCAGTATTTT	CASSLGTGFADTQYF
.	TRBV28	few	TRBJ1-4	TGTGCCAGCAGTTTATGGGGACACGATGAAAAACTGTTTTTT	CASSLWGHDEKLFF
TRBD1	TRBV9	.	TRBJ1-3	TGTGCCAGCAGCGCATTGGACAGGGGGCAAAACACCATATATTTT	CASSALDRGQNTIYF
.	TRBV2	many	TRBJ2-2	TGTGCCAGCAGTGAAATTGGGCCTAACACCGGGGAGCTGTTTTTT	CASSEIGPNTGELFF
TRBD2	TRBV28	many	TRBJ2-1	TGTGCCAGCAGGCAGACTAGCGGGATAGTCAATGAGCAGTTCTTC	CASRQTSGIVNEQFF
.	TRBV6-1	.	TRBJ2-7	TGTGCCAGCAGCCATCCCTCGACTGAGCAGTACTTC	CASSHPSTEQYF
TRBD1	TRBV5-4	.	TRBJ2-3	TGTGCCAGCAGAGGGGGCGTACCCACAGATACGCAGTATTTT	CASRGGVPTDTQYF
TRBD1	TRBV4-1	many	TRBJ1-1	TGCGCCAGCAGCCCCCCATGGGGACAGTTGAACACTGAAGCTTTCTTT	CASSPPWGQLNTEAFF
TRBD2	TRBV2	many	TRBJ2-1	TGTGCCAGCGGACCACTAGCGGGAGGAGGTTCCGAGCAGTTCTTC	CASGPLAGGGSEQFF
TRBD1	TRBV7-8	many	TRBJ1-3	TGTGCCAGCAGCCAGGACAGGGGCTCTGGAAACACCATATATTTT	CASSQDRGSGNTIYF
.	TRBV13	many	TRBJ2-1	TGTGCCAGCAGCCTAGAGGTGGACAATGAGCAGTTCTTC	CASSLEVDNEQFF
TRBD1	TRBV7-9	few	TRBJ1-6	TGTGCCAGCAGCTTTCCGGGACAGGGCTACTCACCCCTCCACTTT	CASSFPGQGYSPLHF
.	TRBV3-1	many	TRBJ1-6	TGTGCCAGCGCGGGGGTCAATTCACCCCTCCACTTT	CASAGVNSPLHF
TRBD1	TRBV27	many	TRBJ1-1	TGTGCCAGCAGGACAGGGGTGGGAATCACTGAAGCTTTCTTT	CASRTGVGITEAFF
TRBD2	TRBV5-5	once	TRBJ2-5	TGTGCCAGCAGCTATCGCAGCGGGGGGAACCAAGAGACCCAGTACTTC	CASSYRSGGNQETQYF
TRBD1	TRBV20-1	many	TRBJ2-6	TGCAGTGCTACCCCCAGGGGGGGGGCCAACGTCCTGACTTTC	CSATPRGGANVLTF
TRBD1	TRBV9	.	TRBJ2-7	TGTGCCAGCAGCGTAGATGGGACAGGGGGCTACGAGCAGTACTTC	CASSVDGTGGYEQYF
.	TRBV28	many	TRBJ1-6	TGTGCCAGTACAGGGAGAGGTGGGAATTCACCCCTCCACTTT	CASTGRGGNSPLHF
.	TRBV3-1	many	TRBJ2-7	TGTGCCAGCAGCCAAGATGCAGGGAGCTGGAACGAGCAGTACTTC	CASSQDAGSWNEQYF
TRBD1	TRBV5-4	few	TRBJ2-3	TGTGCCAGCAGCTTGGTCGGGACAGGGGTCACAGATACGCAGTATTTT	CASSLVGTGVTDTQYF
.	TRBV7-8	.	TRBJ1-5	TGTGCCAGCGGCCGGACGGGAAATAGCAATCAGCCCCAGCATTTT	CASGRTGNSNQPQHF
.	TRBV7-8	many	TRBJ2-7	TGTGCCAGCAGCCAAGGACGGACAACCTACGAGCAGTACTTC	CASSQGRTTYEQYF
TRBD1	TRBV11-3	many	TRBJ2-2	TGTGCCAGCATGCCGGGACAGGGGTGGACCGGGGAGCTGTTTTTT	CASMPGQGWTGELFF
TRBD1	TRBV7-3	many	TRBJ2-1	TGTGCCAGCAGCCAGACAGGGTTCAATGAGCAGTTCTTC	CASSQTGFNEQFF
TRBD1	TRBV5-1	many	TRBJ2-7	TGCGCCAGCAGCTTGGAGTGGGACAGGGGTTACGAGCAGTACTTC	CASSLEWDRGYEQYF
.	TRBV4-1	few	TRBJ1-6	TGCGCCAGCAGCCCTGGGACTCCCGGATCACCCCTCCACTTT	CASSPGTPGSPLHF
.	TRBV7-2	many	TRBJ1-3	TGTGCCAGCAGCTTAGTACAGACTGGAAACACCATATATTTT	CASSLVQTGNTIYF
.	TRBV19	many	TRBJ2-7	TGTGCCAGTAGTATCCGGGACGGAACCTACGAGCAGTACTTC	CASSIRDGTYEQYF
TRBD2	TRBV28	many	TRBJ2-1	TGTGCCAGCCTAGCGGGGTACAATGAGCAGTTCTTC	CASLAGYNEQFF
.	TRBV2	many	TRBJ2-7	TGTGCCAGCAGTGAAAGGGGGATGGGGGAGCAGTACTTC	CASSERGMGEQYF
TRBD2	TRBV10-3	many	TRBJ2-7	TGTGCCACACAACTAGCGGGAGGGCACTCCTACGAGCAGTACTTC	CATQLAGGHSYEQYF
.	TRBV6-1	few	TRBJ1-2	TGTGCCAGCAGTGCTGTGACGGGGAACTATGGCTACACCTTC	CASSAVTGNYGYTF
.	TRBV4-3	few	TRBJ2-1	TGCGCCAGCGCACAAGGGGACTCATCCTACAATGAGCAGTTCTTC	CASAQGDSSYNEQFF
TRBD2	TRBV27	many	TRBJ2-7	TGTGCCAGCAGCCAAGCTTGGGGACTAGCGGGAGTCAAGCAGTACTTC	CASSQAWGLAGVKQYF
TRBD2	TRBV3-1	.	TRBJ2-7	TGTGCCAGCGACGGGACTAGCGGGAGCCCTGGCGAGCAGTACTTC	CASDGTSGSPGEQYF
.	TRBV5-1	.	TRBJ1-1	TGCGCCAGCAGCTTAGTAACCGACACTGAAGCTTTCTTT	CASSLVTDTEAFF
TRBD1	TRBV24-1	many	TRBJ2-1	TGTGCCACCAGTGATGCATCTCAACAGGGGTCCTACAATGAGCAGTTCTTC	CATSDASQQGSYNEQFF
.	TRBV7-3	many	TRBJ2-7	TGTGCCAGCAGCTTAGAGCCGACAGGAGATCAGTACTTC	CASSLEPTGDQYF
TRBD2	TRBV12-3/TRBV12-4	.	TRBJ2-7	TGTGCCAGTACGGGACTAGCGGGCGAGCAGTACTTC	CASTGLAGEQYF
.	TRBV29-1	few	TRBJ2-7	TGCAGCGTTGTTATCTACTACGAGCAGTACTTC	CSVVIYYEQYF
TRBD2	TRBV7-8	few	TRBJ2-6	TGTGCCAGCAGAATTAGCGGGGCGGTCAACGGGGAGCTAGGGGCCAACGTCCTGACTTTC	CASRISGAVNGELGANVLTF
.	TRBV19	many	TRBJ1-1	TGTGCCAGTAGTCGCCGTACGATGGGGATGAACACTGAAGCTTTCTTT	CASSRRTMGMNTEAFF
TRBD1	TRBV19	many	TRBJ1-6	TGTGCCAGTAGTATCAGCACCGGGACAGGGGTTTTTTTGGATTCACCCCTCCACTTT	CASSISTGTGVFLDSPLHF
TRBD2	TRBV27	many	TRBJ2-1	TGTGCCAGCAGTTTATGGGCGGGAGCCCCCGCACTCAATGAGCAGTTCTTC	CASSLWAGAPALNEQFF